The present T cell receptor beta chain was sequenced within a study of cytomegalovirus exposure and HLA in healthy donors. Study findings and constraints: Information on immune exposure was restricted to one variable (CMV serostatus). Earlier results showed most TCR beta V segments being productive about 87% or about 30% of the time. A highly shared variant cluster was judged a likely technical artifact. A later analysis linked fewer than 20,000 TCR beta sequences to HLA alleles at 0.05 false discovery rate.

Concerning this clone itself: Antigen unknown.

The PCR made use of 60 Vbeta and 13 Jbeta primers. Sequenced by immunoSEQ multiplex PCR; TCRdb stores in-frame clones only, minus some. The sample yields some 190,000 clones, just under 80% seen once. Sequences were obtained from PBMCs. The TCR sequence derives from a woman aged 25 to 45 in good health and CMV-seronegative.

CDR3 sequence: CASSLGTSGATGELFF. The CDR3 DNA follows: TGTGCCAGCAGCCTCGGGACTAGCGGGGCCACCGGGGAGCTGTTTTTT. The rearrangement uses TRBV7-8 and TRBJ2-2, with 13 bases matching TRBD2. The CDR3 sequence is 16 residues long. With 5 bases clipped from V and 4 bases from J, the junction kept 4 bases outside the gene matches. Germline V CDR1 and CDR2: SGHVS, FQNEAQ.